This T cell receptor (beta chain) was obtained from a study of shared T cell receptors in the human thymus. TCRdb's copy holds only in-frame clones and misses some; the assay was immunoSEQ multiplex PCR. The repertoire includes 500,000 to 750,000 clones, more than 75% of them detected once, and roughly 0.0097% sits in the top ten. This CDR3 comprises 14 residues. Germline V CDR1 and CDR2: LNHDA, SQIVND (reference sequence). V dropped 5 bases and J dropped 2 bases, with 10 bases sitting between them. The same sample was also used in a study of human thymus T cells. From that second work: Healthy Finnish infants having corrective surgery for congenital heart defects served as donors. Thymic resections from corrective heart surgery supplied the tissue. Apparent skewing of V and J gene usage characterized both thymic and blood repertoires. Related work showed strongly overlapping thymic repertoires across unrelated individuals.

The J gene is TRBJ2-1, the V gene TRBV19; D is uncertain. Sequenced sample: thymocytes. This clonotype was sampled from a boy under two years old with a congenital heart defect. The CDR3, as DNA: TGTGCCAGTAGTCCCCGAGATACCTACAATGAGCAGTTCTTC. Translation: CASSPRDTYNEQFF.